Listed below are T cell receptor beta chains from one sample, sequenced in a study of CD8 T cells in ankylosing spondylitis. TCRdb called the 5' RACE reads again in MiXCR, with one record for every CDR3 protein. The table lists 150,000 to 200,000 distinct CDR3 sequences, approximately 32% of them singletons. The sample was synovial fluid, either unsorted or a sorted T cell fraction (not recorded which). Receptors were obtained from a male donor with ankylosing spondylitis. CDR3s include the opening cysteine and the closing phenylalanine or tryptophan. The D gene is left open where the match is weak. Clone size is stated in some rows and not others, as once, few, many or a class when expanded.

v_call	j_call	clone_size	d_call	cdr3_nt	cdr3_aa
TRBV20-1	TRBJ2-1	NA	TRBD2	TGCAGTGCTAGAGATTTAGGACAGGACACTAGCGGGAACTACAATGAGCAGTTCTTC	CSARDLGQDTSGNYNEQFF
TRBV5-1	TRBJ2-3	NA	NA	TGCGCCAGCACGCCAGACAGCACTAGCACAGATACGCAGTATTTT	CASTPDSTSTDTQYF
TRBV9	TRBJ1-2	NA	NA	TGTGCCAGCAGCGTAACGGACGCCTATGGCTACACCTTC	CASSVTDAYGYTF
TRBV7-2	TRBJ1-2	NA	NA	TGTGCCAGCAGCTCAAACGGGGCTTATGGCTACACCTTC	CASSSNGAYGYTF
TRBV18	TRBJ2-7	NA	NA	TGTGCCAGCTCACCACTGGCATCTTCCTACGAGCAGTACTTC	CASSPLASSYEQYF
TRBV5-6	TRBJ2-3	few	NA	TGTGCCAGCAGCTTGGCCGACGGGCGTATAGATACGCAGTATTTT	CASSLADGRIDTQYF
TRBV6-2/TRBV6-3	TRBJ2-1	NA	NA	TGTGCCAGCAGTTACCCGGAATCTAGGGCCAATGAGCAGTTCTTC	CASSYPESRANEQFF
TRBV20-1	TRBJ2-1	few	TRBD2	TGCAGTGCCACCACAGGACTAGCGGGACCCAATGAGCAGTTCTTC	CSATTGLAGPNEQFF
TRBV6-5	TRBJ1-2	few	TRBD1	TGTGCCAGCAGTTACTCGAGCGGGACAGGGATTAACTATGGCTACACCTTC	CASSYSSGTGINYGYTF
TRBV4-2	TRBJ2-1	NA	NA	TGTGCCAGCAGCCAAGATCTGACCGGAGACAATGAGCAGTTCTTC	CASSQDLTGDNEQFF
TRBV5-1	TRBJ2-3	NA	TRBD1	TGCGCCAGCAGCTTGCAGGGGGATACCACAGATACGCAGTATTTT	CASSLQGDTTDTQYF